The TCR beta chain under discussion was sequenced for a study of cytomegalovirus exposure and HLA in healthy donors. There are 13 residues in the CDR3. Trimming cost V 3 bases and J 5 bases; bases outside gene matches: 7. Germline V gene sequence: CDR1 SQVTM, CDR2 ANQGSEA. The PCR was carried out with 60 Vbeta primers and 13 Jbeta primers. Using immunoSEQ multiplex PCR, the repertoire was profiled, and TCRdb retains in-frame clones only, with some absent. The repertoire has roughly 56,000 clones, 87% of them found once; the top ten carry around 1.5%. Sequences were obtained from PBMCs. The TCR originated in a man aged 18 to 30 in good health and CMV-seronegative. The chain joins TRBV29-1 to TRBJ2-7, with TRBD1 matching 7 bases. The CDR3 coding sequence is TGCAGCGTTGAGAGGTTAACAGGGGACGAGCAGTACTTC. Translation gives CSVERLTGDEQYF.